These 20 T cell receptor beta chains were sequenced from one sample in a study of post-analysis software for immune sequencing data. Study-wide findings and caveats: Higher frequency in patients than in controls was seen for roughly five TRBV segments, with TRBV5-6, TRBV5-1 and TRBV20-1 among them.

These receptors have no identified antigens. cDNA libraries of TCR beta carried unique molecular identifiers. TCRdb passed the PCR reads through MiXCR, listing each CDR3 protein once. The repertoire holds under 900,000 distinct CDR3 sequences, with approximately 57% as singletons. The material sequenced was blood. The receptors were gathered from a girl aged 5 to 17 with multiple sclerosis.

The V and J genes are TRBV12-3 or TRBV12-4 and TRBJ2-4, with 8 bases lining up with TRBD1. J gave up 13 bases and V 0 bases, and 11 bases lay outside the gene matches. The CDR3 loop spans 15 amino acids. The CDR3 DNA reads TGTGCCAGCAGTTTAGCCGTAGACAGGGGCAATGAGCAGTACTTC. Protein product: CASSLAVDRGNEQYF.

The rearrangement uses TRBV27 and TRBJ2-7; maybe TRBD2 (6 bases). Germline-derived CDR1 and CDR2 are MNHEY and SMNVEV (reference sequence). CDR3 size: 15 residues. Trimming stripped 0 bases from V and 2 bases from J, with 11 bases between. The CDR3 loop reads CASSLSRRDPYEQYF. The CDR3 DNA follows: TGTGCCAGCAGTTTATCTAGGAGGGACCCCTACGAGCAGTACTTC.

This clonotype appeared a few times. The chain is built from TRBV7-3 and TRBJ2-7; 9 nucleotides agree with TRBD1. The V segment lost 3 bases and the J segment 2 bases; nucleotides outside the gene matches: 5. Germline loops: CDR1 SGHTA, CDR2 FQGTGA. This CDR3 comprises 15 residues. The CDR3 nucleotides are TGTGCCAGCAGCTTTTCTACAGGGGGCACCTACGAGCAGTACTTC. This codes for CASSFSTGGTYEQYF.

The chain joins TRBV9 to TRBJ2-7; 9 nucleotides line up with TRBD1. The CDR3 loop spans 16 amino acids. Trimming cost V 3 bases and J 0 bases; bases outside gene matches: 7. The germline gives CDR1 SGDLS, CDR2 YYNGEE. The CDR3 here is CASSARDRVSSYEQYF. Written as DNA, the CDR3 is TGTGCCAGCAGCGCCCGGGACAGGGTTAGCTCCTACGAGCAGTACTTC.

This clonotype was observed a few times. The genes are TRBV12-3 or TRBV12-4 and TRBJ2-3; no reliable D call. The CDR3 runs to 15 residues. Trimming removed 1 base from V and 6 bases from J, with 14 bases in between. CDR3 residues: CASSLGLGIGDTQYF. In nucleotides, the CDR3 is TGTGCCAGCAGTTTAGGCCTTGGGATTGGGGATACGCAGTATTTT.

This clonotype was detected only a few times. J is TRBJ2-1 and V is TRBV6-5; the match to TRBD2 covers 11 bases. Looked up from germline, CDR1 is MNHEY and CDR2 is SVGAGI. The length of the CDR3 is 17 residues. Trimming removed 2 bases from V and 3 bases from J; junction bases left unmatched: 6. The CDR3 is CASSYTGTSGSYNEQFF. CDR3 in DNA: TGTGCCAGCAGTTACACCGGGACTAGCGGTAGCTACAATGAGCAGTTCTTC.

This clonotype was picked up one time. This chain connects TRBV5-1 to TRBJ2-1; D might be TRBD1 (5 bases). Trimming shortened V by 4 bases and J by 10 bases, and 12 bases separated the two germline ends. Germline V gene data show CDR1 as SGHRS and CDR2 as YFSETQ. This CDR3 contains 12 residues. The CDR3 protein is CASSGVGPEQFF. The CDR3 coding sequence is TGCGCCAGCAGCGGAGTGGGGCCCGAGCAGTTCTTC.

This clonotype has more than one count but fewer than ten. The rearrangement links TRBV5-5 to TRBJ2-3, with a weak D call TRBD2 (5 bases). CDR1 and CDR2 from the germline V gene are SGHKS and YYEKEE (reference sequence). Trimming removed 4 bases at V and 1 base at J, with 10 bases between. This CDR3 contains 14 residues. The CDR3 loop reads CASSVGIRTDTQYF. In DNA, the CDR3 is TGTGCCAGCAGCGTCGGGATCCGCACAGATACGCAGTATTTT.

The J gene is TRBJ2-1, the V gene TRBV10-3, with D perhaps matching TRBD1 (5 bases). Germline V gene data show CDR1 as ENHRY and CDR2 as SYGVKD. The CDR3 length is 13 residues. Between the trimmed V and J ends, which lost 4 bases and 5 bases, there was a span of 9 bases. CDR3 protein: CAISGIGDNEQFF. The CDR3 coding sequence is TGTGCCATCAGTGGGATAGGGGACAATGAGCAGTTCTTC.

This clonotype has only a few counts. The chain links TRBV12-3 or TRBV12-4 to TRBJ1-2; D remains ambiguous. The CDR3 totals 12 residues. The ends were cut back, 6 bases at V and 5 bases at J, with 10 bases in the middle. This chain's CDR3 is CASSLTHYGYTF. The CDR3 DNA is TGTGCCAGCAGCCTGACACATTATGGCTACACCTTC.

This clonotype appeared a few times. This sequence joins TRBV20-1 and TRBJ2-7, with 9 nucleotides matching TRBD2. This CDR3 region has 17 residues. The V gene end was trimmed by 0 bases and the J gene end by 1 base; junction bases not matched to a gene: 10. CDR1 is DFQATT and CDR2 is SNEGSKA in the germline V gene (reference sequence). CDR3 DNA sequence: TGCAGTGCTAGAGATGTTAAGGGACTAGCCTCTTCCTACGAGCAGTACTTC. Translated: CSARDVKGLASSYEQYF.

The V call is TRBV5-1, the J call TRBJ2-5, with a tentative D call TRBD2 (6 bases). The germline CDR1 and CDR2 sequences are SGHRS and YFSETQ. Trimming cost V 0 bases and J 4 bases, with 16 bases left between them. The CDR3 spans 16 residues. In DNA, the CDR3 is TGCGCCAGCAGCTTGGGCAACAGCGGGCTCGGAGAGACCCAGTACTTC. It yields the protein CASSLGNSGLGETQYF.

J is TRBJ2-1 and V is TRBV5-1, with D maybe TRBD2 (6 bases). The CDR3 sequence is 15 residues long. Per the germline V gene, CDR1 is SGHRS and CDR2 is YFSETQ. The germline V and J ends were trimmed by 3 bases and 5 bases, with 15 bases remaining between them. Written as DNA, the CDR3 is TGCGCCAGCAGCTACGGGACTTCCGCCAACAATGAGCAGTTCTTC. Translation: CASSYGTSANNEQFF.

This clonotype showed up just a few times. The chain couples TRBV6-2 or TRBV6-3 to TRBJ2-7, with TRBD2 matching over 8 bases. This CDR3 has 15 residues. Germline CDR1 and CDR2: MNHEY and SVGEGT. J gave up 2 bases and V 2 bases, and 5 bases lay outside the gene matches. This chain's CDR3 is CASSYLAGGPYEQYF. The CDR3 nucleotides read TGTGCCAGCAGTTACCTGGCGGGAGGACCCTACGAGCAGTACTTC.

The CDR3 loop is CASSPLGGQPQHF. The CDR3 coding sequence is TGTGCCAGCAGTCCCCTGGGGGGTCAGCCCCAGCATTTT. The genes are TRBV28 and TRBJ1-5; perhaps TRBD1 as D (5 bases). Trimming removed 5 bases from V and 6 bases from J, with 11 bases in between. In germline, CDR1 is MDHEN, CDR2 SYDVKM. The CDR3 is 13 amino acids.

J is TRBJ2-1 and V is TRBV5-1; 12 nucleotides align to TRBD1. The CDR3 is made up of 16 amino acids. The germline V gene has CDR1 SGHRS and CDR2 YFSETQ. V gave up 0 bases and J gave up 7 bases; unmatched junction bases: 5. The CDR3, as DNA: TGCGCCAGCAGCTTGGCGCCGGGACAGGGGGCTAATGAGCAGTTCTTC. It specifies CASSLAPGQGANEQFF.

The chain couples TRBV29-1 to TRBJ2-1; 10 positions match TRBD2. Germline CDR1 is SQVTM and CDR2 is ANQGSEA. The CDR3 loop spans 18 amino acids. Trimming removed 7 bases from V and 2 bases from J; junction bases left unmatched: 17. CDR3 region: CSAPGLGILAGAYNEQFF. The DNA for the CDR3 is TGCAGCGCCCCGGGCCTGGGCATTCTAGCGGGAGCCTACAATGAGCAGTTCTTC.

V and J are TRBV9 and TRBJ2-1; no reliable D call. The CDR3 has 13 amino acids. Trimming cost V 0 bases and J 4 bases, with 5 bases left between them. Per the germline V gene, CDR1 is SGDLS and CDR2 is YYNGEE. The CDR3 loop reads CASSVERYNEQFF. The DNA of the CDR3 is TGTGCCAGCAGCGTAGAGAGATACAATGAGCAGTTCTTC.

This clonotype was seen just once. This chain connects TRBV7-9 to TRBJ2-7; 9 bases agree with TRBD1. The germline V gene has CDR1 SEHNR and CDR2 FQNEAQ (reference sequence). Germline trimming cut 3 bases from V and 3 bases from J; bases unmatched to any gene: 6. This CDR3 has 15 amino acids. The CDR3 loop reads CASSLDNRGLYEQYF. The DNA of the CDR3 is TGTGCCAGCAGCTTGGATAACAGGGGGCTCTACGAGCAGTACTTC.

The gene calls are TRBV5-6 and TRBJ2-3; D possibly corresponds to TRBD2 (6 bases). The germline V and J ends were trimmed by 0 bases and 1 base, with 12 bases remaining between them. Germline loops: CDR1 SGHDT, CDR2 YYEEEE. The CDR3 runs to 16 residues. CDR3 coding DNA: TGTGCCAGCAGCTTGGCAGCTAGCGCACGCACAGATACGCAGTATTTT. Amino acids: CASSLAASARTDTQYF.